The 16 T cell receptor beta chains below were found in one sample sequenced in a study of blood T cell repertoires in COVID-19. Profiled with immunoSEQ multiplex PCR; TCRdb holds only in-frame clones, not every one. Of about 16,000 clones detected, about 85% appear once; the ten largest clones hold approximately 50%. Sequencing used peripheral blood. All receptors come from a human donor in a cohort sampled during active COVID-19.

CDR3 in amino acids: CASSQRTRRDEQFF. The CDR3 nucleotides are TGTGCCAGCAGCCAACGGACTAGGCGAGATGAGCAGTTCTTC. V and J are TRBV5-4 and TRBJ2-1, with TRBD2 matching 7 bases. There are 14 residues in the CDR3. V dropped 4 bases and J dropped 8; count of bases not matched to a gene: 9. CDR1 and CDR2 (germline): SGHNT, YYREEE (reference sequence).

The chain employs TRBV6-5 and TRBJ2-3, with D perhaps matching TRBD2 (5 bases). The CDR3 runs to 14 residues. Germline lookup yields CDR1 MNHEY and CDR2 SVGAGI. V lost 5 bases to trimming and J lost 8 bases, with 17 bases between them. This CDR3 reads CASSNDGVWGTQYF. The CDR3 DNA is TGTGCCAGCAGTAACGACGGGGTATGGGGTACGCAGTATTTT.

The chain joins TRBV6-2 or TRBV6-3 to TRBJ2-2, with D hard to call. Per the germline V gene, CDR1 is MNHEY and CDR2 is SVGEGT. The CDR3 runs to 12 residues. V lost 1 base, J lost 7 bases, and 4 bases lay in between. The CDR3 reads CASSYFLGELFF. CDR3 nucleotide sequence: TGTGCCAGCAGTTACTTCCTCGGGGAGCTGTTTTTT.

This clone was recorded a few times. The chain carries TRBV4-1 and TRBJ1-1, with D perhaps TRBD1 (5 bases). There are 13 residues in the CDR3. Germline V lookup: CDR1 MGHRA, CDR2 YSYEKL. V gave up 3 bases and J gave up 3 bases, with 8 bases separating them. The CDR3: CASSQGRDTEAFF. The CDR3 region has the DNA TGCGCCAGCAGCCAGGGCAGGGACACTGAAGCTTTCTTT.

V is TRBV10-2 and J is TRBJ2-4, with 7 positions matching TRBD1. In germline, CDR1 is WSHSY, CDR2 SAAADI. V was clipped by 4 bases and J by 3 bases; unmatched bases: 6. The CDR3 spans 15 residues. CDR3 residues: CASSGGGSGKNIQYF. Written as DNA, the CDR3 is TGCGCCAGCAGTGGAGGGGGCTCTGGCAAAAACATTCAGTACTTC.

This clone was counted a few times. V and J are TRBV12-3 or TRBV12-4 and TRBJ1-5, with no clear D. This CDR3 region has 12 residues. The ends were cut back, 6 bases at V and 0 bases at J, with 3 bases in the middle. In DNA form, the CDR3 reads TGTGCCAGCAGGTATAGCAATCAGCCCCAGCATTTT. Translating it yields CASRYSNQPQHF.

In DNA, the CDR3 is TGCGCCAGCAGCATACAGTCGGGGGGTTTATACGAGCAGTACTTC. Amino acids: CASSIQSGGLYEQYF. This sequence joins TRBV5-1 and TRBJ2-7, with 7 bases aligning to TRBD2. The junction had 11 bases not matched to a gene; V was cut back by 4 bases and J by 4 bases. CDR1 is SGHRS, CDR2 YFSETQ, per germline. The CDR3 runs to 15 residues. The whole variable domain, remainder taken from reference TRBV5-1 and TRBJ2-7, is KAGVTQTPRYLIKTRGQQVTLSCSPISGHRSVSWYQQTPGQGLQFLFEYFSETQRNKGNFPGRFSGRQFSNSRSEMNVSTLELGDSALYLCASSIQSGGLYEQYFGPGTRLTVT.

V gene TRBV4-1 combines with J gene TRBJ2-7; D is unclear. Trimming took 0 bases from V and 3 from J, leaving 15 bases between them. The CDR3 runs to 16 residues. From germline, CDR1 is MGHRA and CDR2 YSYEKL. CDR3 coding DNA: TGCGCCAGCAGCCAAGATAGTACGAACAGATACTACGAGCAGTACTTC. It translates to CASSQDSTNRYYEQYF.

V usage is TRBV13 and J usage is TRBJ2-7, with TRBD1 matching over 7 bases. Germline V gene lookup returns CDR1 PRHDT and CDR2 FYEKMQ (reference sequence). V dropped 7 bases and J dropped 0; count of bases not matched to a gene: 6. There are 14 residues in the CDR3. CDR3 DNA sequence: TGTGCCAGCACCAGGGGACAGCGCTCCTACGAGCAGTACTTC. Translating it yields CASTRGQRSYEQYF.

The gene calls are TRBV6-2 or TRBV6-3 and TRBJ1-2; 8 nucleotides line up with TRBD1. The germline CDR1 and CDR2 sequences are MNHEY and SVGEGT. The CDR3 spans 17 residues. Trimming removed 2 bases from V and 3 bases from J; junction bases left unmatched: 11. CDR3 bases: TGTGCCAGCAGTTACGACAGGGGCGGCGCGTATCACTATGGCTACACCTTC. Encoded protein: CASSYDRGGAYHYGYTF.

This chain links TRBV4-2 with TRBJ2-1; unclear D gene. CDR1 is LGHNA and CDR2 is YNFKEQ in the germline V gene. V was clipped by 2 bases and J by 8 bases, with 10 bases between them. This CDR3 has 13 amino acids. The CDR3 region is CASSQLVGDEQFF. The CDR3 DNA reads TGTGCCAGCAGCCAACTAGTTGGCGATGAGCAGTTCTTC.

V is TRBV5-6 and J is TRBJ1-1; TRBD1 might be the D (6 bases). The CDR3 runs to 15 residues. Trimming removed 0 bases from V and 4 bases from J, with 13 bases in between. Germline V lookup: CDR1 SGHDT, CDR2 YYEEEE. CDR3 protein: CASSLAPRTATEAFF. As DNA, the CDR3 is TGTGCCAGCAGCTTGGCGCCACGGACAGCCACTGAAGCTTTCTTT.

J is TRBJ1-4 and V is TRBV5-5, with D possibly being TRBD1 (5 bases). Per the germline V gene, CDR1 is SGHKS and CDR2 is YYEKEE (reference sequence). Trimming took off 4 bases at V and 6 bases at J, with 16 bases between the two ends. The CDR3 consists of 15 residues. CDR3 coding DNA: TGTGCCAGCAGCACCTACAGGAATCAGGATGAAAAACTGTTTTTT. Translating gives CASSTYRNQDEKLFF.

V is TRBV5-1 and J is TRBJ2-5; 12 nucleotides match TRBD1. Trimming removed 4 bases from V and 4 bases from J; junction bases left unmatched: 8. The germline CDR1 and CDR2 sequences are SGHRS and YFSETQ. This CDR3 region has 16 residues. The chain's CDR3 is CASSLSRDRGRETQYF. CDR3 in DNA: TGCGCCAGCAGCCTGAGCCGGGACAGGGGGCGAGAGACCCAGTACTTC. Full variable domain (missing parts from reference TRBV5-1 and TRBJ2-5): KAGVTQTPRYLIKTRGQQVTLSCSPISGHRSVSWYQQTPGQGLQFLFEYFSETQRNKGNFPGRFSGRQFSNSRSEMNVSTLELGDSALYLCASSLSRDRGRETQYFGPGTRLLVL.

The chain is built from TRBV9 and TRBJ2-2; possibly TRBD1 for D (6 bases). The CDR3 has 17 amino acids. Looked up from germline, CDR1 is SGDLS and CDR2 is YYNGEE. V lost 4 bases and J 4 bases, leaving 20 bases between the germline ends. CDR3 in amino acids: CASSLRPVGAGTGELFF. The DNA of the CDR3 is TGTGCCAGCAGCCTCCGCCCTGTGGGGGCGGGCACCGGGGAGCTGTTTTTT.

The rearrangement links TRBV5-5 to TRBJ1-6; D call uncertain. Germline CDR1 SGHKS, CDR2 YYEKEE (reference sequence). Trimming left V 3 bases short and J 9 bases short, with 7 bases between. The CDR3 is made up of 12 amino acids. The CDR3 spells CASSSEVSPLHF. In DNA form, the CDR3 reads TGTGCCAGCAGCTCAGAGGTTTCACCCCTCCACTTT.